This T cell receptor beta chain was obtained from a study of CD8+ T cells in alopecia areata. General study findings and limits: Clonality exceeded that of normal scalp in lesional scalp, most notably in alopecia totalis/universalis. Scalp sequencing captures resident alphabeta T cells of normal skin too.

In regard to this clone: Antigen unknown.

It was cDNA, reverse transcribed from extracted RNA, that served as the sequencing template. TCRdb keeps only in-frame clones here, not all; method: immunoSEQ multiplex PCR. The repertoire holds roughly 150,000 clones, about 54% seen once, with approximately 4.3% in the top ten. The V segment lost 4 bases and the J segment 6 bases; nucleotides outside the gene matches: 2. Germline-derived CDR1 and CDR2 are SGHDT and YYEEEE. The CDR3 has 13 residues. The chain employs TRBV5-6 and TRBJ2-2; 8 positions agree with TRBD2. This TCR was recovered from a human donor in good health. The sequencing sample was made of CD4+ T cells sorted from blood. The CDR3 reads CASSGTSPGELFF. The DNA of the CDR3 is TGTGCCAGCAGCGGGACTAGTCCCGGGGAGCTGTTTTTT. The variable domain in full, completed from reference TRBV5-6 and TRBJ2-2, reads DAGVTQSPTHLIKTRGQQVTLRCSPKSGHDTVSWYQQALGQGPQFIFQYYEEEERQRGNFPDRFSGHQFPNYSSELNVNALLLGDSALYLCASSGTSPGELFFGEGSRLTVL.